This paragraph covers one TCR beta chain sequence. V gave up 5 bases and J gave up 5 bases, with 9 bases separating them. Germline values: CDR1 SGHNT, CDR2 YENEEA. The CDR3 has 13 residues. The data were taken from a study of blood T cell repertoires in COVID-19. Study-wide context: From T cells, B-cell-depleted T cells, or PBMCs came the material, which was cDNA or gDNA.

In the original workflow: Reference gene primers were amplified, and this amplification served to estimate nucleated cell counts. The assay was immunoSEQ multiplex PCR, and TCRdb's table has in-frame clones only and misses some. The DNA gave D and trimming, while V, J and clone size come from that table. The sample yields 150,000 or so clones, roughly nine tenths seen once. Sequences were obtained from peripheral blood. The chain joins TRBV11-3 to TRBJ2-2, with a tentative D call TRBD1 (6 bases). This TCR came from a woman in her 70s with acute or convalescent COVID-19. CDR3 bases: TGTGCCAGCAGCATACAGGGAACCGGGGAGCTGTTTTTT. This codes for CASSIQGTGELFF.